Below, one T cell receptor (beta chain) is given with its context. Its specific antigen is unknown. No base qualities exist here, and no much larger clone lies one base off it. These data come from a study of cytomegalovirus exposure and HLA in healthy donors (dated by TCRdb to about 2017). Some background on the complete study: In an earlier analysis of roughly 590 of the donors, 276 Gb of sequence data and 100 million or so unique TCR beta sequences from about 190 million T cells were reported. About 320 gigabases of sequencing data and approximately 93 million unique TCR sequences were included in an early release covering about 620 HLA-typed donors. Of the approximately 400 genotyped donors, around 81% fell in the genetic ancestry cluster associated with self-reported Caucasian donors. The study was designed to test whether signatures of past pathogen exposure could be identified by cataloging public T cell receptors. The study profiled the T cell repertoires of about 640 subjects by immunosequencing and related them to cytomegalovirus serostatus. Along with the roughly 670-subject first cohort, a separate validation cohort of over 90 different subjects was used. High-throughput TCR immunosequencing, statistical association of individual TCRs with disease status, and machine learning were combined to predict cytomegalovirus infection status. To study patterns of TCR occurrence, a later analysis re-analyzed previously published TCR beta repertoires from around 660 donors and added high-resolution HLA genotyping. The later analysis used no new phenotypic data to find candidate immune exposures, relying instead on TCR beta sequences and their occurrence across donors. To decide whether each TCR beta V gene segment behaved as functional or pseudogenic, an earlier analysis of over 500 of the donors relied on high-throughput TCR beta sequencing. Donor age, sex, ethnicity and CMV serostatus were collected together with the repertoire data. A later genetic analysis used genome-wide SNP genotypes for about three fifths of the roughly 700 donors, treating that subset as a discovery cohort. Every repertoire in the discovery cohort had been generated on one and the same sequencing platform. HLA typing included class I and class II loci at four-digit resolution. Typing coverage differed by locus: A, B, C, DRB1 and DQB1 were typed in roughly 629-630 donors, DQA1 in about 560, DPA1 in 600 to 610, and DPB1 in approximately 450. Four or five DR-DQ haplotypes were handled as single units for association and clustering because linkage in the cohort was strong. Among around 400 genotyped donors of the cohort, an average of around 240,000 unique TCR beta nucleotide sequences were sequenced per donor, around 18% of them non-productive.

Study-wide findings and limitations: Because some donors lacked HLA typing at each locus, the association tests relied only on the typed subset. A further reported finding was that TCR beta sequences accurately predicted the HLA-A and HLA-B alleles for most subjects in the first cohort. Most TCR sequences were observed very rarely across donors, whereas some public TCRs were present in many individuals. In a later analysis, TCR association rates were found to vary across HLA loci, with the most associated TCRs seen for DRB1 alleles and the fewest for HLA-C alleles. In a later genetic analysis, a missense DCLRE1C variant was associated with V-gene and J-gene trimming of TCR beta chains, and the association was replicated in an independent cohort. CMV serostatus was the only immune exposure information available for the cohort. At a false discovery rate of 0.05, a later analysis linked 16,951 TCR beta sequences to specific HLA alleles. The cohort was sequenced for TCR beta chains only, and without alpha or paired-chain data the features that could be detected were limited. Presence/absence analyses assumed roughly uniform sequencing depth across donors, an assumption that may not hold. In a later analysis, several top co-occurrence clusters were reported to appear linked to parvovirus B19, influenza, CMV and Epstein-Barr virus. Because counts were too low, approximately 18 rarely observed V segments, including chromosome 9 orphons, were excluded from the earlier analysis of 587 of the donors. A few of the identified cytomegalovirus-associated TCR beta chains were confirmed in vitro to be specific for cytomegalovirus antigens. A group of highly shared sequence variants was considered likely to be a technical artifact of the sequencing pipeline. When HLA alleles, especially DR and DQ, strongly co-occurred, TCR associations were difficult to assign to individual alleles. It was suggested by the authors that the approach could potentially be generalized to other disease states and immunological phenotypes. Some IMGT-functional V segments, including TRBV6-2 and TRBV6-3, could not be told apart with the 87-base-pair reads, so those segments were excluded. A total of 164 TCR beta chains were listed by the study as associated with cytomegalovirus. In a later analysis, HLA-associated TCR beta chains were found to be more clonally expanded and to have lower generation probabilities than equally common non-associated chains. A later analysis found that most CMV-associated TCR beta chains appeared HLA-restricted, with HLA associations seemingly driven largely by CMV exposure. In a later genetic analysis, fewer N-insertions in productive TCRs were reported among donors in an Asian-associated ancestry cluster than the 666-donor mean. Linkage disequilibrium might explain the correlated functional status among segregating V segments, but an unknown experimental factor could not be ruled out. In both the original and validation cohorts, the classifier was reported to diagnose cytomegalovirus status with high specificity and sensitivity. Broadly in line with IMGT annotations, most TCR beta V segments showed up in productive rearrangements about 87% or about 30% of the time in an earlier analysis of 587 of the donors.

The protocol used for the library was the immunoSEQ multiplex PCR assay. The multiplex PCR relied on a mix of 60 forward primers for TCR Vbeta segments and 13 reverse primers for TCR Jbeta segments. A multiplex PCR assay on genomic DNA amplified the CDR3 region of rearranged TCR beta genes. On the Illumina HiSeq System, the amplified TCR beta libraries were sequenced as 87-base-pair reads. The paper's processing steps were these. A later analysis tallied roughly 78 million unique TCR beta chains across the 700 or so repertoires, and around 9.9 million of those chains were shared by two or more donors. Raw reads were error-corrected and collapsed into unique sequences with a nearest-neighbor algorithm that merged closely related sequences to remove PCR and sequencing errors. CDR3 sequences were aligned to IMGT reference sequences to assign V, D and J gene segments. For a sequence to be retained, a match of at least six nucleotides to both a V gene segment and a J gene segment was required. A rearrangement counted as productive if the CDR3 had no stop codons and remained in frame with V and J, and every other rearrangement counted as non-productive. Following IMGT convention, CDR3 was defined as the stretch from the second conserved V-encoded cysteine to the conserved J-encoded phenylalanine. The earlier analysis of 500 to 750 of the donors excluded any sequence lacking an unambiguous match to a single V gene segment. An earlier analysis of 587 of the donors called V segments functional above 56.7% productive rearrangements and segregating when the between-donor standard deviation exceeded 5%. A statistical classification framework was built to diagnose cytomegalovirus status from the catalog of TCR beta chain sequences. V and J gene assignment, in a later analysis, came from comparing TCR nucleotide sequences with IMGT/GENE-DB human TR gene sequences. In a later analysis, CDR3 sequences and most-parsimonious VDJ recombination scenarios were assigned using the TCRdist pipeline. In a later analysis, each TCR beta chain was defined by its CDR3 amino acid sequence together with its V-gene family, and reads without a unique V-gene family were excluded. As a way to deal with suspected cross-contamination and a sequencing artifact, a later analysis dropped 500 to 700 nucleotide sequences that were highly shared and had low generation probability. In a later analysis, a clonal expansion index was calculated for each public chain from normalized within-repertoire ranks of inferred template counts. Generation probabilities in a later analysis came from a VDJ recombination model fitted to out-of-frame rearrangements, and those results were checked against IGoR. In a later analysis, TCR-TCR, TCR-HLA and TCR-CMV co-occurrence was scored with hypergeometric tests, and a repertoire-size bias correction was applied to TCR pairs. A later analysis estimated false discovery rates by permuting HLA or CMV assignments 20 times. In a later analysis, co-occurring TCRs were grouped using DBSCAN, and TCRdist sequence similarity was added for clustering within HLA-allele-positive subsets. For co-occurrence clustering, repertoires with fewer than 30,000 or more than 120,000 public chains were excluded, along with roughly 5 repertoires with anomalous nucleotide sharing. This is the immuneACCESS table as TCRdb keeps it, with only in-frame sequences that have V and J called. A part of the clones is gone; compared with another copy, unresolved V genes explain less than half, and the rest is unexplained. The V and J calls and clone size were taken over from that table, and D and trimming were inferred from the DNA. For this sample the table gives about 120,000 clones, of which about 80% were detected only once. The top ten constitute 1% of the sample.

CDR1 SGHAT and CDR2 FQNNGV are derived from the germline V gene. V is trimmed back by 6 bases and J by 8 bases, and the junction contains 10 bases that no gene match accounts for. From the cysteine up to the phenylalanine, the CDR3 has a length of 15 residues. The retained sequence is limited to the CDR3, 45 bases, with the frame set at the first base. In total, just over 650 healthy bone marrow donors made up the cohort. All cohort members were sampled while nominally healthy, although unrecorded immune exposures were likely present. CMV serostatus was recorded as positive for some 300 and negative for about 55% of the roughly 670 cohort members, whereas no CMV serostatus was recorded for the donor in question. A peripheral blood sample was collected from each donor, and TCR beta sequencing was performed on peripheral blood mononuclear cells. The Qiagen DNeasy Blood Extraction Kit was used to extract genomic DNA from the blood cell samples.

This sequence was found in a human donor in good health. Sequencing was done on a sample of PBMCs. The sequence is built from TRBV11-2 and TRBJ2-1, and TRBD2 matches 10 of the central bases. The CDR3 reads as follows: CASSRRLAGYDEQFF. The nucleotide sequence is given as TGTGCCAGCAGTCGTCGACTAGCGGGTTACGATGAGCAGTTCTTC.